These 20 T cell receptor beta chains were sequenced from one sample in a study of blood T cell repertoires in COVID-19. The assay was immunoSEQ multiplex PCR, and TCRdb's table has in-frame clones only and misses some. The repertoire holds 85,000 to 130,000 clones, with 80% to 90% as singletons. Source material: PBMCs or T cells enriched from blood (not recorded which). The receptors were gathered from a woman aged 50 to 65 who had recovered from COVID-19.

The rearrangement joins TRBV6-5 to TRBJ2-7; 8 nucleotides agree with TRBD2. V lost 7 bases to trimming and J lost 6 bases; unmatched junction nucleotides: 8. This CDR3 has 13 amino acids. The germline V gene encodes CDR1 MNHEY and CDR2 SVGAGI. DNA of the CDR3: TGTGCCAGCACGCGAGCGGGGGCGGCCGAGCAGTACTTC. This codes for CASTRAGAAEQYF.

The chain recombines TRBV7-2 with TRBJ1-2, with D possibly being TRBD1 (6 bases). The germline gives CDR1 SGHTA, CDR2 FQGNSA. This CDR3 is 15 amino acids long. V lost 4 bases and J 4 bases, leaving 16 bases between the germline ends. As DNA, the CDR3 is TGTGCCAGCAGCTCGAGATCACAGGGACCCTATGGCTACACCTTC. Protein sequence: CASSSRSQGPYGYTF. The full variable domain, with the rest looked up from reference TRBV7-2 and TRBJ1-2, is GAGVSQSPSNKVTEKGKDVELRCDPISGHTALYWYRQSLGQGLEFLIYFQGNSAPDKSGLPSDRFSAERTGGSVSTLTIQRTQQEDSAVYLCASSSRSQGPYGYTFGSGTRLTVV.

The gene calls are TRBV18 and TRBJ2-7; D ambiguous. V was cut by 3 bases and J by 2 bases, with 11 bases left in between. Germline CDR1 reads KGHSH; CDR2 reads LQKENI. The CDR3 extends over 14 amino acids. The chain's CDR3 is CASSPPQPPYEQYF. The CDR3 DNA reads TGTGCCAGCTCACCTCCACAGCCCCCCTACGAGCAGTACTTC.

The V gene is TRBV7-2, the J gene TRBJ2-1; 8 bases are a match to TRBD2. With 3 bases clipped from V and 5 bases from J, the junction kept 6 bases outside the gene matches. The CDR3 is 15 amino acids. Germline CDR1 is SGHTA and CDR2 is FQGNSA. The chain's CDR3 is CASSFSGSRNNEQFF. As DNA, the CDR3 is TGTGCCAGCAGCTTCAGCGGGAGTCGAAACAATGAGCAGTTCTTC.

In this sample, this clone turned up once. The CDR3 bases are TGTGCCAGCAGTTCAAACGGACTAGCGGGAGAAGAGACCCAGTACTTC. This codes for CASSSNGLAGEETQYF. The V and J genes are TRBV27 and TRBJ2-5; TRBD2 agrees at 13 bases. CDR3 length equals 16 residues. Germline V lookup: CDR1 MNHEY, CDR2 SMNVEV (reference sequence). The V segment lost 4 bases and the J segment 3 bases; nucleotides outside the gene matches: 5.

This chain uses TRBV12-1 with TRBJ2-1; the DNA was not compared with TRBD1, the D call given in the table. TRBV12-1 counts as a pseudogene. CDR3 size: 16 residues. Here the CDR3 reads CASSTRQGARDNEQFF. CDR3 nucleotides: TGTGCCAGCAGCACGCGACAGGGGGCGCGCGACAATGAGCAGTTCTTC.

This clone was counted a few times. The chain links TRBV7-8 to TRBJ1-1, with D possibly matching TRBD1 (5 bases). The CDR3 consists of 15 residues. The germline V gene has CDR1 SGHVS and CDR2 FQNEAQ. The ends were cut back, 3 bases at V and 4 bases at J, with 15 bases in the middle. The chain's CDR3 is CASSFRSGGSTEAFF. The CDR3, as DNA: TGTGCCAGCAGCTTTCGGTCCGGGGGTTCCACTGAAGCTTTCTTT.

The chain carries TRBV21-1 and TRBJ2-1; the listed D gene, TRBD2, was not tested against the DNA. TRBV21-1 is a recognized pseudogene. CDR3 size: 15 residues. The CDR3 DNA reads TGTGCCAGCAGCAAGGGGCTAGCGGACTACAATGAGCAGTTCTTC. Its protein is CASSKGLADYNEQFF.

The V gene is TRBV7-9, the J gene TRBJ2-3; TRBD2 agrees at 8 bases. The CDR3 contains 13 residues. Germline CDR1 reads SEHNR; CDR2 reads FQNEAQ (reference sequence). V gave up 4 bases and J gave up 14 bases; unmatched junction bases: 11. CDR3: CASSSRLARELYF. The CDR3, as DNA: TGTGCCAGCAGCTCCCGACTAGCGAGGGAACTGTATTTT.

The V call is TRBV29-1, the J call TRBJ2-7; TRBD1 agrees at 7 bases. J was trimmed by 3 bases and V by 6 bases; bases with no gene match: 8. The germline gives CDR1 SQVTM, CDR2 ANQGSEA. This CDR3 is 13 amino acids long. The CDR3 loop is CSVPQGYGYEQYF. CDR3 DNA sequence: TGCAGCGTACCACAGGGGTACGGCTACGAGCAGTACTTC.

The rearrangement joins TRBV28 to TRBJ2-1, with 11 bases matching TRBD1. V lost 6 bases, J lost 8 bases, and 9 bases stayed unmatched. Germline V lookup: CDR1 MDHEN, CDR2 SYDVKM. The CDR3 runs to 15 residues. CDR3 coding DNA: TGTGCCAGCAGCCCCGGGACAGGGGGTCTCGATGAGCAGTTCTTC. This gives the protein CASSPGTGGLDEQFF.

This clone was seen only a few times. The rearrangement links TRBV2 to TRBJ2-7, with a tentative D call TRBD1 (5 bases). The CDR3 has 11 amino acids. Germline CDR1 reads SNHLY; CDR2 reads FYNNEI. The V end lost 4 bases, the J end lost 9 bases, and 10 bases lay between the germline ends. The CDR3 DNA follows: TGTGCCAGCAGTGCAGGGTATCTGCAGTACTTC. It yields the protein CASSAGYLQYF. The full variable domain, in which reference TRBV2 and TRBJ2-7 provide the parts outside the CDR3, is EPEVTQTPSHQVTQMGQEVILRCVPISNHLYFYWYRQILGQKVEFLVSFYNNEISEKSEIFDDQFSVERPDGSNFTLKIRSTKLEDSAMYFCASSAGYLQYFGPGTRLTVT.

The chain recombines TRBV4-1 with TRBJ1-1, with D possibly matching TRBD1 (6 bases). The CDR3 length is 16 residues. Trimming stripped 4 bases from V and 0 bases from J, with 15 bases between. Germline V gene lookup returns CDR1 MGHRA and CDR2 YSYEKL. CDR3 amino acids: CASSPYIGQLNTEAFF. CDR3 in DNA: TGCGCCAGCAGCCCATATATCGGACAGTTGAACACTGAAGCTTTCTTT.

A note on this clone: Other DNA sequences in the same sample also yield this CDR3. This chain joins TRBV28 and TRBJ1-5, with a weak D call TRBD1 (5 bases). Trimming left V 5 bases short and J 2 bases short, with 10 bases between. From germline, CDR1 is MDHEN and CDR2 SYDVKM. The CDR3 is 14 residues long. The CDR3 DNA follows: TGTGCCAGCAGTCTGGGGGGAGGCAATCAGCCCCAGCATTTT. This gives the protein CASSLGGGNQPQHF.

CDR3 coding DNA: TGTGCCAGCAGTCGACAGGGAGATACTGAAGCTTTCTTT. It codes for CASSRQGDTEAFF. This rearrangement joins TRBV6-2 or TRBV6-3 to TRBJ1-1; 7 positions agree with TRBD1. With V trimmed by 5 bases and J by 5 bases, 5 bases remained unmatched. The CDR3 length is 13 residues. Germline V lookup: CDR1 MNHEY, CDR2 SVGEGT.

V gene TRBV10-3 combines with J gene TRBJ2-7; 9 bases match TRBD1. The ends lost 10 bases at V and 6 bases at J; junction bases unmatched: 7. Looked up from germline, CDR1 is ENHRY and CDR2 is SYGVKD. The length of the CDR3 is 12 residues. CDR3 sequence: CATTGGKGEQYF. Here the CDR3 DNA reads TGTGCCACTACAGGGGGCAAGGGCGAGCAGTACTTC.

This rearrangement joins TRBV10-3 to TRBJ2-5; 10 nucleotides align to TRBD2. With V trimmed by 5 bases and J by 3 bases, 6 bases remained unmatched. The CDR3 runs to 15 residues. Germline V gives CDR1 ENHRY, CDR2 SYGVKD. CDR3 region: CAISKGTSVKETQYF. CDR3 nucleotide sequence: TGTGCCATCAGTAAGGGGACTAGCGTTAAAGAGACCCAGTACTTC.

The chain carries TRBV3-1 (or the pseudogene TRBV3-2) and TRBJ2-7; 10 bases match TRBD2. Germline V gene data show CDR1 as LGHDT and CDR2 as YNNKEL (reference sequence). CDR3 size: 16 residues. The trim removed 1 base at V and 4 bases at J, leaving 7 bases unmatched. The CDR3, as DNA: TGTGCCAGCAGCCAAGGCCAGCGGGGGGGCCATTACGAGCAGTACTTC. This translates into CASSQGQRGGHYEQYF.

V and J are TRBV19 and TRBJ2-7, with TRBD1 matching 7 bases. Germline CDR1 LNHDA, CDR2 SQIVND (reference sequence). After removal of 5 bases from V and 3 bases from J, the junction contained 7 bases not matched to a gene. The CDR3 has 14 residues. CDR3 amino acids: CASSGRGPRYEQYF. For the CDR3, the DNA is TGTGCCAGTAGTGGTAGGGGGCCTCGCTACGAGCAGTACTTC. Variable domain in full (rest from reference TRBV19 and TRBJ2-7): DGGITQSPKYLFRKEGQNVTLSCEQNLNHDAMYWYRQDPGQGLRLIYYSQIVNDFQKGDIAEGYSVSREKKESFPLTVTSAQKNPTAFYLCASSGRGPRYEQYFGPGTRLTVT.

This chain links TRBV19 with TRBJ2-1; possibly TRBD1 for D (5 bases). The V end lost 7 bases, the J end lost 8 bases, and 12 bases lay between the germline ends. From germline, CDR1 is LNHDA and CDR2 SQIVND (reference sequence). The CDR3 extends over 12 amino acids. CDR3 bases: TGTGCCAGTACTACGGACACTTATGAGCAGTTCTTC. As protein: CASTTDTYEQFF.